This TCR beta chain was sequenced during a study of naive and memory T cell subsets (dated by TCRdb to about 2017). Regarding the complete study: The study applied an open-source, UMI-based TCR alpha and beta sequencing pipeline to sorted naive and memory peripheral blood T cell subsets. Complete agreement was observed between the functional CMV T cell responses and the IgG serology results. RNA was DNase-treated and reverse transcribed with TCR constant-region primers, mostly using SuperScript III. Study-wide findings and limitations: Following error correction, more than 90% of naive TCR sequences occurred only once, which made naive abundance distributions much steeper than those of memory subsets. A few larger clonotypes were found in naive repertoires, especially CD8, and these larger clonotypes were possibly memory cells re-expressing CD45RA. RNA-based TCR counts may be affected by expression changes linked to T cell activation and differentiation. No ground truth was available to validate the repertoire findings for the naive and memory subsets. TCR abundance followed a power law whose exponent differed between naive and memory subsets but was consistent across the three individuals. Gini index rose and Shannon and inverse Simpson diversity fell from naive through CM, EM and EMRA in both CD4 and CD8 cells. Each clonotype was defined as a single alpha or beta chain sequence rather than as a paired alpha/beta receptor.

To prepare the library, UMI-ligation and nested PCR was applied. To cover both TRBC1 and TRBC2, the beta constant-region primer consisted of an equimolar mix of two oligonucleotides. A single-stranded oligonucleotide bearing the SP2 primer plus a 12-nucleotide UMI was ligated onto the 3' end of the cDNA by T4 RNA ligase 1. Four rounds of PCR were used to amplify ligated cDNA, with nested alpha and beta constant-region primers being used together with the SP2 primer. The ligation reaction was kept at 16 degrees C for about 19-25 hours. To avoid over-amplification, PCR2 was usually performed as a SYBR Green qPCR and halted once a predetermined threshold was reached. Agencourt AMPure XP magnetic beads were used for all purifications after the first. Library amounts were measured by Qubit and library quality was assessed on a TapeStation, where the main peak was expected at around 650 bp. Pooled libraries were sequenced on an Illumina MiSeq using v2 2x251 paired-end kits, and typically about 0.9-2 million reads were obtained per sample. Each sample library was pooled at roughly 4 nM, and roughly 4.5-8% PhiX was included to improve cluster recognition. In the original analysis: Decombinator assigned V and J genes to Demultiplexor-processed FASTQ reads by tag matching, allowing a single base-pair mismatch. Collapsinator used UMIs to correct both sequencing errors and frequency errors arising from PCR heterogeneity. TCRs were translated and CDR3s were extracted from the conserved cysteine to the FGXG phenylalanine by CDR3Translator, with non-productive sequences being flagged. Gini, Shannon entropy and inverse Simpson indices were calculated on repertoires subsampled to equal numbers of UMI-defined TCRs. Within the linear range, a power law was fitted by maximum likelihood to the distributions of clonotype abundance. When run on a single naive CD8 sample, MIGEC and the pipeline yielded similar UMI counts, similar unique TCR numbers and similar clonal distributions. One analysis removed from the naive repertoire any naive TCRs that were also present in any memory subset from the same donor. Repertoires were searched for some 7,000 CMV-associated CDR3 sequences compiled from VDJdb and a published dataset. TCRdb reworked the public reads: Q25 trimming with fastp, MiXCR clone assembly, productive beta chains retained. When rows share a CDR3 protein, they turn into one entry using the most common DNA and genes. TCRdb assigned the V and J calls; the authors' analysis was not used. This sample has 140,000 to 150,000 distinct CDR3 sequences in its table, and about 15% of those were observed once. Of the sample, about 0.14% falls within the top ten clones.

TCR alpha and beta chain libraries were amplified separately from the second PCR step onward. To determine each donor's CMV status, fresh PBMCs were stimulated overnight with CMV viral lysate, and IFNgamma production from CD4+ T cells was then assessed. Using Miltenyi beads, CD4 T cells were first positively selected, and CD8 T cells were then positively selected from the CD4-negative fraction. Cells were stained for CD3, CD4, CD8, CD45RA, CD27 and a live/dead dye and were sorted on a BD Aria II into four subsets based on CD45RA and CD27. Blood came from a few healthy volunteers, each fractionated into CD4 and CD8 T cells and then into four differentiation subsets. Around 120 ml of peripheral blood was collected from each donor, and PBMC were isolated by Ficoll-Paque PLUS density-gradient centrifugation. Sorted cells were lysed in RLT buffer, after which RNA was extracted using a Qiagen RNeasy kit and stored at -80 degrees C.

To note about this clonotype: Its antigen remains undetermined. Per-nucleotide qualities are absent, and no much larger clonotype sits a single base away.

Trimmed from V: 3 bases; trimmed from J: 3 bases; junction bases lacking a gene match: 6. As encoded in the germline V gene (reference sequence), CDR1 is DFQATT while CDR2 is SNEGSKA. The CDR3 runs 16 residues from the cysteine to the phenylalanine. Of the read, only the CDR3 DNA is kept; its 48 bases are in frame from base 1. The sample comprised naive CD4+ T cells from blood. The label giving this sample's cell subset or site can be read as: naive T cells, CD45RA high CD27+. The chain is encoded by TRBV20-1 joined to TRBJ2-1; TRBD2 aligns with 12 central bases. This clonotype was sampled from a human donor in good health. The CDR3 is CSARALAGGLYNEQFF. Here is the DNA: TGCAGTGCTAGGGCTCTAGCGGGAGGGCTCTACAATGAGCAGTTCTTC.